The 16 T cell receptor beta chains below come from one sample, sequenced in a study of blood T cell repertoires in COVID-19 (dated by TCRdb to about 2020). The library came from the immunoSEQ multiplex PCR assay. The table was pulled from immuneACCESS by TCRdb, which kept in-frame rearrangements only. Such tables lose some clones; where checked, under half of the loss comes from unresolved V genes, and the rest has no known cause. Counted in this sample were roughly 250,000 clones; about nine tenths of them appeared once. Together, the top ten hold 7.2% of the sample. Material: peripheral blood. These receptor sequences come from a man between 60 and 75 years old who had recovered from COVID-19.

The genes are TRBV25-1 and TRBJ1-1, with D hard to call. V was clipped by 0 bases and J by 7 bases, with 6 bases between them. The CDR3 is 12 residues long. Germline V CDR1 and CDR2: MGHDK, SYGVNS. The CDR3 nucleotides are TGTGCCAGCAGTGAATACGAGGGTGAAGCTTTCTTT. Translation gives CASSEYEGEAFF.

The chain joins TRBV7-8 to TRBJ2-3; 7 bases fit TRBD1. The CDR3 spans 15 residues. The V and J ends lost 1 base and 0 bases, in that order; junction bases with no gene match: 1. Germline V CDR1 and CDR2: SGHVS, FQNEAQ. The CDR3 DNA follows: TGTGCCAGCAGCTTAGAGGGGGCTAGCACAGATACGCAGTATTTT. Translating gives CASSLEGASTDTQYF.

The CDR3 DNA reads TGTGCCAGCAGCGCGAACACCGGGGAGCTGTTTTTT. Residues: CASSANTGELFF. The genes are TRBV12-3 or TRBV12-4 and TRBJ2-2; D not certain. There are 12 residues in the CDR3. Trimming left V 6 bases short and J 0 bases short, with 2 bases between.

V and J are TRBV20-1 and TRBJ1-1; D perhaps matches TRBD1 (5 bases). This CDR3 region has 10 residues. The V end lost 6 bases, the J end lost 7 bases, and 9 bases lay between the germline ends. The germline V gene has CDR1 DFQATT and CDR2 SNEGSKA (reference sequence). This CDR3 is CSAVDSEAFF. The CDR3 DNA follows: TGCAGTGCCGTCGACAGTGAAGCTTTCTTT.

The chain employs TRBV19 and TRBJ1-5; D not resolved. Trimming shortened V by 4 bases and J by 4 bases, and 5 bases separated the two germline ends. This CDR3 is 12 amino acids long. CDR1 is LNHDA, CDR2 SQIVND, per germline (reference sequence). The CDR3 here is CASSNLNQPQHF. Here the CDR3 DNA reads TGTGCCAGTAGTAATCTGAATCAGCCCCAGCATTTT.

The chain carries TRBV18 and TRBJ2-7; 8 positions agree with TRBD1. Germline CDR1 reads KGHSH; CDR2 reads LQKENI. This CDR3 is 16 amino acids long. Losses at the gene ends were 3 bases for V and 7 bases for J; bases not matched to a gene: 14. The CDR3 reads CASSPSGQGNAGEQYF. The CDR3 coding sequence is TGTGCCAGCTCACCTTCCGGACAGGGAAACGCGGGAGAGCAGTACTTC.

V usage is TRBV6-5 and J usage is TRBJ1-2; D ambiguous. V was cut by 6 bases and J by 4 bases, with 12 bases left in between. Germline V gene data show CDR1 as MNHEY and CDR2 as SVGAGI. The CDR3 covers 13 residues. The CDR3, as DNA: TGTGCCAGCAGCCCCGGAGGCCTCTATGGCTACACCTTC. Its protein product is CASSPGGLYGYTF.

The chain is built from TRBV9 and TRBJ1-3; D possibly corresponds to TRBD1 (6 bases). The CDR3 is 13 amino acids. Germline lookup yields CDR1 SGDLS and CDR2 YYNGEE. V lost 3 bases to trimming and J lost 11 bases, with 15 bases between them. CDR3 in DNA: TGTGCCAGCAGCGCCCAGACAGGAACCCCCATATATTTT. It yields the protein CASSAQTGTPIYF.

The rearrangement uses TRBV2 and TRBJ2-7, with D unresolved. V shed 7 bases and J shed 5 bases, with 9 bases lying between them. CDR3 length: 11 residues. CDR1 is SNHLY and CDR2 is FYNNEI in the germline V gene. CDR3 in amino acids: CASNWRNEQYV. In nucleotides, the CDR3 is TGTGCCAGCAATTGGCGGAACGAGCAGTACGTC.

This rearrangement joins TRBV6-1 to TRBJ2-2; tentative D call: TRBD1 (5 bases). V dropped 2 bases and J dropped 0 bases, with 7 bases sitting between them. The germline V gene encodes CDR1 MNHNS and CDR2 SASEGT. CDR3 length: 15 residues. The CDR3 bases are TGTGCCAGCAGTGAAAACAGGCCGAACACCGGGGAGCTGTTTTTT. It specifies CASSENRPNTGELFF.

The rearrangement joins TRBV27 to TRBJ2-7, with D possibly being TRBD1 (5 bases). The germline V gene has CDR1 MNHEY and CDR2 SMNVEV (reference sequence). This CDR3 region has 14 residues. V dropped 3 bases and J dropped 1 base, with 10 bases sitting between them. In DNA, the CDR3 is TGTGCCAGCAGTTTGAAAAGACAGTCCTACGAGCAGTACGTC. Amino acids: CASSLKRQSYEQYV.

This clone was recorded once. This rearrangement joins TRBV7-8 to TRBJ2-3; 9 positions agree with TRBD2. The CDR3 totals 14 residues. Trimming cost V 8 bases and J 6 bases; bases outside gene matches: 9. Germline V lookup: CDR1 SGHVS, CDR2 FQNEAQ. CDR3 sequence: CASRLLAGRDTQYF. CDR3 DNA: TGTGCCAGCCGACTGCTAGCGGGGCGGGATACGCAGTATTTT.

The chain's CDR3 is CATSDYGERDQPQHF. CDR3 DNA: TGTGCCACCAGTGATTACGGGGAGAGGGATCAGCCCCAGCATTTT. The rearrangement links TRBV24-1 to TRBJ1-5; D ambiguous. This CDR3 is built from 15 residues. V was trimmed by 2 bases and J by 5 bases, leaving 12 bases between them. Germline CDR1 is KGHDR and CDR2 is SFDVKD.

V gene TRBV11-3 combines with J gene TRBJ2-1; a weak D match, TRBD2 (6 bases). The CDR3 totals 16 residues. Germline CDR1 SGHNT, CDR2 YENEEA. Between the trimmed V and J ends, which lost 1 base and 6 bases, there was a span of 16 bases. The CDR3 nucleotides read TGTGCCAGCAGCTTAGGTAGTAGCGGATACCTCAATGAGCAGTTCTTC. As protein: CASSLGSSGYLNEQFF.

The chain employs TRBV5-1 and TRBJ1-2; 7 positions agree with TRBD1. V was clipped by 4 bases and J by 4 bases; unmatched bases: 10. Per germline, CDR1 SGHRS and CDR2 YFSETQ. The CDR3 has 15 residues. CDR3 in DNA: TGCGCCAGCAGCGTGGGGGGGACAGAGACCTATGGCTACACCTTC. Its translation is CASSVGGTETYGYTF.

The chain joins TRBV2 to TRBJ2-3; TRBD1 agrees at 9 bases. Losses at the gene ends were 9 bases for V and 1 base for J; bases not matched to a gene: 5. This CDR3 region has 14 residues. Germline CDR1 is SNHLY and CDR2 is FYNNEI. The CDR3 spells CASTGGGGTDTQYF. The CDR3 DNA is TGTGCCAGTACAGGGGGCGGTGGCACAGATACGCAGTATTTT.